This entry lists 20 T cell receptor beta chains sequenced from one sample in a study of shared clonotypes between healthy human individuals. Method: immunoSEQ multiplex PCR; TCRdb's copy keeps in-frame clones and lacks some. The data hold over 95,000 clones, with around 47% observed a single time. Source material: PBMCs. The receptors were sampled from a woman in her thirties or forties in good health. Some clones in this sample may be carry-over from other donors' samples.

Concerning this clone: Within the sample, other DNA sequences also encode this same CDR3. The chain combines TRBV28 with TRBJ2-7; D is undetermined. The CDR3 covers 11 residues. Germline V gene data show CDR1 as MDHEN and CDR2 as SYDVKM. Trimming cost V 4 bases and J 3 bases, with 4 bases left between them. The CDR3 loop reads CASSSGYEQYF. For the CDR3, the DNA is TGTGCCAGCAGTTCGGGCTACGAGCAGTACTTC.

This clone was counted between two and nine times. V usage is TRBV15 and J usage is TRBJ1-4; D unresolved. V lost 1 base, J lost 1 base, and 7 bases lay in between. Germline CDR1 and CDR2: LNHNV and YYDKDF (reference sequence). The CDR3 totals 15 residues. In nucleotides, the CDR3 is TGTGCCACCAGCAGAGGGGGAAGAACTAATGAAAAACTGTTTTTT. It specifies CATSRGGRTNEKLFF. Full variable domain (missing parts from reference TRBV15 and TRBJ1-4): DAMVIQNPRYQVTQFGKPVTLSCSQTLNHNVMYWYQQKSSQAPKLLFHYYDKDFNNEADTPDNFQSRRPNTSFCFLDIRSPGLGDTAMYLCATSRGGRTNEKLFFGSGTQLSVL.

This chain joins TRBV4-3 and TRBJ1-4, with TRBD1 matching over 7 bases. The CDR3 covers 13 residues. Unmatched junction bases numbered 2, after V lost 4 bases and J lost 6 bases. CDR1 and CDR2 (germline): LGHNA, YSLEER. CDR3 sequence reads: CASSRDRDEKLFF. CDR3 coding DNA: TGCGCCAGCAGCCGTGACAGGGATGAAAAACTGTTTTTT.

This clone was seen repeatedly, ten times or more. The gene calls are TRBV30 and TRBJ1-1, with D possibly matching TRBD1 (5 bases). Germline CDR1 is GTSNPN and CDR2 is SVGIG (reference sequence). The CDR3 length is 14 residues. Trimming removed 2 bases at V and 0 bases at J, with 10 bases between. The CDR3 loop reads CAWSMGGMNTEAFF. The CDR3 DNA reads as TGTGCCTGGAGTATGGGGGGGATGAACACTGAAGCTTTCTTT.

In this sample, this clone turned up once. This sequence is one base from a far larger clone and is likely a read error. The chain is built from TRBV5-6 and TRBJ2-5; 7 bases align to TRBD1. The DNA end is a closer match to TRBJ2-7, so the J assignment may be wrong. Germline V gene sequence: CDR1 SGHDT, CDR2 YYEEEE. This CDR3 is 13 amino acids long. The CDR3 coding sequence is TGTGCCAGTACTGACAGGGCGACTTACGAGCAGTACTTC. Translated, it gives CASTDRATYEQYF.

In this sample, this clone turned up many times. The rearrangement links TRBV4-3 to TRBJ2-7; D unclear. Deletions cut 1 base from V and 3 bases from J, with 7 bases between. CDR3 length equals 13 residues. Looked up from germline, CDR1 is LGHNA and CDR2 is YSLEER. DNA for the CDR3: TGCGCCAGCAGCCAAGTAGGTGGCTACGAGCAGTACTTC. Its protein product is CASSQVGGYEQYF.

This clone has only a few counts. The genes are TRBV4-1 and TRBJ1-6; D remains ambiguous. The CDR3 spans 14 residues. Germline CDR1 and CDR2: MGHRA and YSYEKL. V was cut by 4 bases and J by 4 bases, with 8 bases left in between. The CDR3 sequence: CASSPRGYNSPLHF. CDR3 nucleotide sequence: TGCGCCAGCAGCCCCAGAGGATATAATTCACCCCTCCACTTT.

The chain couples TRBV27 to TRBJ1-5; D is unresolved. Germline V gene data show CDR1 as MNHEY and CDR2 as SMNVEV (reference sequence). The CDR3 runs 13 residues. Between the trimmed V and J ends, which lost 3 bases and 4 bases, there was a span of 7 bases. The CDR3 sequence is CASSFQSNQPQHF. The DNA of the CDR3 is TGTGCCAGCAGTTTCCAGTCGAATCAGCCCCAGCATTTT.

This sequence joins TRBV30 and TRBJ2-7; D uncertain. The last part of the DNA fits TRBJ2-5 better; the J call may be wrong. Per the germline V gene, CDR1 is GTSNPN and CDR2 is SVGIG (reference sequence). This CDR3 region has 13 residues. The CDR3 sequence: CAWSANIRETQYF. The CDR3 nucleotides read TGTGCCTGGAGCGCCAACATCCGGGAGACCCAGTACTTC.

This clone was seen ten or more times. The chain is built from TRBV10-1 and TRBJ2-2; D uncertain. Germline V gives CDR1 WNHNN, CDR2 SYGVQD (reference sequence). Trimming removed 8 bases from V and 0 bases from J, with 10 bases in between. The CDR3 covers 14 residues. Written as DNA, the CDR3 is TGCGCCAGCGGCACTACTCCGAACACCGGGGAGCTGTTTTTT. It translates to CASGTTPNTGELFF.

V is TRBV4-3 and J is TRBJ2-3, with D tentatively TRBD2 (6 bases). The CDR3 contains 17 residues. In germline, CDR1 is LGHNA, CDR2 YSLEER. Trimming took off 3 bases at V and 6 bases at J, with 22 bases between the two ends. CDR3 sequence: CASSQTGSGPVGDTQYF. Written as DNA, the CDR3 is TGCGCCAGCAGCCAGACTGGCAGCGGGCCCGTGGGTGATACGCAGTATTTT.

This clone appeared many times. This chain joins TRBV13 and TRBJ2-7, with D uncertain. This CDR3 spans 14 amino acids. CDR1 is PRHDT, CDR2 FYEKMQ, per germline (reference sequence). V dropped 0 bases and J dropped 3 bases, with 9 bases sitting between them. As DNA, the CDR3 is TGTGCCAGCAGCTTAGGACCGAGTCACTACGAGCAGTACTTC. This translates into CASSLGPSHYEQYF.

The gene calls are TRBV29-1 and TRBJ1-4; weak D call: TRBD1 (6 bases). V lost 5 bases, J lost 8 bases, and 21 bases lay in between. The CDR3 is 15 residues long. Germline assignment: CDR1 SQVTM and CDR2 ANQGSEA. CDR3 in DNA: TGCAGCGTTTCGGACACAGGGTCCCAAGGGGAAAAACTGTTTTTT. It yields the protein CSVSDTGSQGEKLFF.

This clone was seen repeatedly, ten times or more. The sample has other DNA sequences that encode this CDR3 too. This rearrangement joins TRBV15 to TRBJ2-7; unclear D gene. Trimming took 0 bases from V and 1 from J, leaving 7 bases between them. In germline, CDR1 is LNHNV, CDR2 YYDKDF (reference sequence). The CDR3 runs to 14 residues. DNA of the CDR3: TGTGCCACCAGCAGAGATAAACAGTCCTACGAGCAGTACTTC. This translates into CATSRDKQSYEQYF.

A few counts support this clone. The gene calls are TRBV2 and TRBJ1-5, with TRBD1 matching 8 bases. CDR3 length: 14 residues. Trimming cost V 5 bases and J 3 bases; bases outside gene matches: 3. The V gene's germline CDR1 is SNHLY and CDR2 FYNNEI. For the CDR3, the DNA is TGTGCCAGCAGTTGGACAGGGCCCAATCAGCCCCAGCATTTT. Translation gives CASSWTGPNQPQHF.

About this clone: With a much larger clone just one base away, this may be a read error. The gene calls are TRBV4-2 and TRBJ2-1; 8 bases agree with TRBD1. This CDR3 has 16 residues. V dropped 0 bases and J dropped 4; count of bases not matched to a gene: 5. Germline lookup yields CDR1 LGHNA and CDR2 YNFKEQ. Here the CDR3 reads CASSQDWDRNYNEQFF. CDR3 nucleotides: TGTGCCAGCAGCCAAGATTGGGACAGGAATTACAATGAGCAGTTCTTC.

The rearrangement links TRBV5-4 to TRBJ2-7; 10 bases map to TRBD1. The CDR3 totals 14 residues. Germline V gene data show CDR1 as SGHNT and CDR2 as YYREEE (reference sequence). J gave up 4 bases and V 2 bases, and 3 bases lay outside the gene matches. In DNA, the CDR3 is TGTGCCAGCAGCTTTGGGGACAGGGGATACGAGCAGTACTTC. Its protein product is CASSFGDRGYEQYF.

This clone was counted at least ten times. Other nucleotide sequences from this sample produce the same CDR3. V and J are TRBV28 and TRBJ2-7, with D possibly being TRBD2 (5 bases). Germline-derived CDR1 and CDR2 are MDHEN and SYDVKM. This CDR3 region has 15 residues. The V and J ends lost 4 bases and 4 bases respectively, with 17 bases between them. The CDR3 loop reads CASSSPSVSEYEQYF. The CDR3 DNA follows: TGTGCCAGCAGTTCCCCTTCGGTTAGCGAATACGAGCAGTACTTC.

The rearrangement links TRBV7-9 to TRBJ2-3; no clear D. The length of the CDR3 is 13 residues. The germline gives CDR1 SEHNR, CDR2 FQNEAQ (reference sequence). Trimming left V 1 base short and J 3 bases short, with 5 bases between. DNA for the CDR3: TGTGCCAGCAGCTTAGATGTTACAGATACGCAGTATTTT. Translating it yields CASSLDVTDTQYF.

Turning to this clone: Possible read error: a much larger clone is one base away. V gene TRBV7-3 combines with J gene TRBJ2-7, with unresolved D. Germline CDR1 reads SGHTA; CDR2 reads FQGTGA. This CDR3 has 15 amino acids. The CDR3 reads CASRSWSTFSYEQCF. In nucleotides, the CDR3 is TGTGCCAGCAGATCTTGGAGCACCTTCTCCTACGAGCAGTGCTTC.